This TCR beta chain is from a study of blood T cell repertoires in COVID-19. Study-level information: Spain, Italy and the United States supplied samples that represented acute and convalescent COVID-19. Sources were T cells, B-cell-depleted T cells, or PBMCs; the material itself was cDNA or gDNA.

Original analysis: Nucleated cell number was recorded as an estimate derived from reference gene primer amplification. The assay was immunoSEQ multiplex PCR, and TCRdb's table has in-frame clones only and misses some. V and J calls plus clone size are reproduced from that table; the DNA served to infer D and trimming. There are hundreds of thousands of clones in the sample; approximately 87% occur only once, and about 1.4% lies in the top ten. Germline lookup yields CDR1 SGHAT and CDR2 FQNNGV. Germline trimming cut 1 base from V and 7 bases from J; bases unmatched to any gene: 12. The CDR3 is 18 amino acids.

V gene TRBV11-2 combines with J gene TRBJ2-2; the match to TRBD2 covers 10 bases. Sequencing used peripheral blood. This clonotype originated in a woman aged 40 to 55 who had recovered from COVID-19. CDR3 amino acids: CASSLAPSGGPGGGELFF. CDR3 coding DNA: TGTGCCAGCAGCTTAGCGCCTAGCGGGGGCCCTGGGGGCGGGGAGCTGTTTTTT.